This T cell receptor beta chain stems from a study of blood T cells in healthy people across ages. Study in general: Template switching retrieved approximately one barcoded beta molecule for each two T cells.

Germline lookup yields CDR1 LNHDA and CDR2 SQIVND (reference sequence). V lost 8 bases and J lost 8; bases outside the gene matches: 11. The CDR3 sequence is 15 residues long. Investigators took about 9.4 milliliters of peripheral blood from every donor. Through a sample-barcoded 5' primer and a J-beta primer mix, a second PCR was run for roughly 6 to 11 cycles. Each CDR3 protein gets one entry after TCRdb re-called the 5' RACE reads with MiXCR. The table records roughly 800,000 distinct CDR3 sequences, 58% of them present only once. Material for sequencing was blood. The rearrangement joins TRBV19 to TRBJ2-1, with 11 bases lining up with TRBD2. The clonotype originates from a man aged 25-45 years in good health. In DNA, the CDR3 is TGTGCCAGTTCACTAGCGGGAGCGATTGGGGATGAGCAGTTCTTC. Amino acid sequence: CASSLAGAIGDEQFF.